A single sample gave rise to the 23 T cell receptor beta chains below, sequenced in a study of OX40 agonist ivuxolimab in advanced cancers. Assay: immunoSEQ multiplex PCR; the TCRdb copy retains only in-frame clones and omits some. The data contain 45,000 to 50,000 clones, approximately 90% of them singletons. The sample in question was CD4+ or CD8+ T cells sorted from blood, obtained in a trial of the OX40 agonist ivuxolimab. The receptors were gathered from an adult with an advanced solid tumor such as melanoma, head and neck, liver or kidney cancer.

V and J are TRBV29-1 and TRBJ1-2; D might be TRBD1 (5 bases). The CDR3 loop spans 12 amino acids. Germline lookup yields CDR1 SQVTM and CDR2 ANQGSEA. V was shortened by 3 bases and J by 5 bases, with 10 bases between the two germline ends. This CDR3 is CSVERTHYGYTF. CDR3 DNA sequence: TGCAGCGTTGAGCGGACACATTATGGCTACACCTTC.

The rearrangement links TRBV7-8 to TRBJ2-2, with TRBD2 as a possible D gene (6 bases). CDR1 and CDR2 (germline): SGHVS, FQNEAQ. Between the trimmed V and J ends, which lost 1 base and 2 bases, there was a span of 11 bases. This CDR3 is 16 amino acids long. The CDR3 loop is CASSLGGTANTGELFF. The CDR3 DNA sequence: TGTGCCAGCAGCTTAGGCGGGACGGCTAACACCGGGGAGCTGTTTTTT.

CDR3: CATSGGVRNEQFF. In DNA, the CDR3 is TGTGCCACCTCTGGGGGAGTAAGAAATGAGCAGTTCTTC. This chain connects TRBV15 to TRBJ2-1, with D perhaps being TRBD1 or TRBD2 (5 bases each). Looked up from germline, CDR1 is LNHNV and CDR2 is YYDKDF (reference sequence). V was shortened by 8 bases and J by 7 bases, with 15 bases between the two germline ends. This CDR3 has 13 amino acids.

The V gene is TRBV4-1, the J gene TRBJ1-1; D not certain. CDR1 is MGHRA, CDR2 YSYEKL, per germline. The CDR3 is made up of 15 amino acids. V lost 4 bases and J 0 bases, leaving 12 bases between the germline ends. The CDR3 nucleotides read TGCGCCAGCAGCCCCCCGGTGAGGATGAACACTGAAGCTTTCTTT. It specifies CASSPPVRMNTEAFF.

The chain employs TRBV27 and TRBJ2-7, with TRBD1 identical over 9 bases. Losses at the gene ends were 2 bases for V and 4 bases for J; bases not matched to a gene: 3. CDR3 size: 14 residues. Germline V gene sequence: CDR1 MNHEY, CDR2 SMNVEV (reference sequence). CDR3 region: CASSLGTGSYEQYF. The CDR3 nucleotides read TGTGCCAGCAGTTTAGGGACAGGGTCTTACGAGCAGTACTTC.

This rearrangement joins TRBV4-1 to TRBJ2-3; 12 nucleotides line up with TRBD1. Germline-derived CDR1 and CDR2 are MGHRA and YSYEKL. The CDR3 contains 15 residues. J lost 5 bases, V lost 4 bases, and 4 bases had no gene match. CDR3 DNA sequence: TGCGCCAGCAGCCTAGGGACAGGGGGCGGAGATACGCAGTATTTT. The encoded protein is CASSLGTGGGDTQYF.

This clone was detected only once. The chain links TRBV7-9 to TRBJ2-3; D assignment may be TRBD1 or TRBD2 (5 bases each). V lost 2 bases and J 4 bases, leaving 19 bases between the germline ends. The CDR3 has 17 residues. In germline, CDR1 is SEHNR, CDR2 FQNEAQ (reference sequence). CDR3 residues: CASSLTGDVGRADTQYF. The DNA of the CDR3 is TGTGCCAGCAGCTTAACCGGGGACGTTGGGCGGGCAGATACGCAGTATTTT. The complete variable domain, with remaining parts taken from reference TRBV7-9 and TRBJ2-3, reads DTGVSQNPRHKITKRGQNVTFRCDPISEHNRLYWYRQTLGQGPEFLTYFQNEAQLEKSRLLSDRFSAERPKGSFSTLEIQRTEQGDSAMYLCASSLTGDVGRADTQYFGPGTRLTVL.

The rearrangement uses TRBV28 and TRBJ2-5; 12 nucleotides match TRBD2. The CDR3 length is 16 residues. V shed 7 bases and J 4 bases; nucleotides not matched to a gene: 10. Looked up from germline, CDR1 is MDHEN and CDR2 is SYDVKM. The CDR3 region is CASTLTPSGGGETQYF. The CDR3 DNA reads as TGTGCCAGCACCCTAACACCTAGCGGGGGGGGAGAGACCCAGTACTTC.

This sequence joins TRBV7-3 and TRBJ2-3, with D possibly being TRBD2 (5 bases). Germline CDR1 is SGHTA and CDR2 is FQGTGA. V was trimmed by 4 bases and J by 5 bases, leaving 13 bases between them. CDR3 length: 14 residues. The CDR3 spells CASSSRTLGDTQYF. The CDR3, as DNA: TGTGCCAGCAGCTCCCGGACTCTCGGAGATACGCAGTATTTT.

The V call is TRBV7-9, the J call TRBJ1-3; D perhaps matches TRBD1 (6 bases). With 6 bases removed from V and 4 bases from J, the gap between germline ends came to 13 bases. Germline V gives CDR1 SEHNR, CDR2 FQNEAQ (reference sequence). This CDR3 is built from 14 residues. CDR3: CASSSDRWGNTIYF. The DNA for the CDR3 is TGTGCCAGCAGTTCCGACAGGTGGGGAAACACCATATATTTT.

The CDR3 region is CASSLGGEQQYF. CDR3 nucleotides: TGTGCCAGCAGCTTAGGGGGGGAACAGCAGTATTTT. The V and J genes are TRBV11-2 and TRBJ2-3; D is possibly TRBD2 (6 bases). This CDR3 spans 12 amino acids. Germline V lookup: CDR1 SGHAT, CDR2 FQNNGV. Between the trimmed V and J ends, which lost 1 base and 11 bases, there was a span of 10 bases. The full variable domain, its missing parts supplied by reference TRBV11-2 and TRBJ2-3, is EAGVAQSPRYKIIEKRQSVAFWCNPISGHATLYWYQQILGQGPKLLIQFQNNGVVDDSQLPKDRFSAERLKGVDSTLKIQPAKLEDSAVYLCASSLGGEQQYFGPGTRLTVL.

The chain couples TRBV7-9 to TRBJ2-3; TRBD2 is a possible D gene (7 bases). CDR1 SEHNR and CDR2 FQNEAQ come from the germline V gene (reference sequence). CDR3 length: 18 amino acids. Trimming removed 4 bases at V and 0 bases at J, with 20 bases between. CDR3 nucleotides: TGTGCCAGCAGCTCCGTGCGCGGGGGCAAGGTTAGCACAGATACGCAGTATTTT. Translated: CASSSVRGGKVSTDTQYF.

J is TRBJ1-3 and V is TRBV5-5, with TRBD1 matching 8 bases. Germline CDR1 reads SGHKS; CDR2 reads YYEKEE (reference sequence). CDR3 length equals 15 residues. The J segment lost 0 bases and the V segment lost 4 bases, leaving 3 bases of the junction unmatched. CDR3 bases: TGTGCCAGCAGCCCCGGACAGGGCTCTGGAAACACCATATATTTT. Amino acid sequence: CASSPGQGSGNTIYF.

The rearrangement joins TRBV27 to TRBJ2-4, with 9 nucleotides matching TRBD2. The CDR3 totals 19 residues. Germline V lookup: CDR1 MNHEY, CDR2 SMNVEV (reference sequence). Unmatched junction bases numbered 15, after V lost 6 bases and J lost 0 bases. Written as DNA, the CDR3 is TGTGCCAGCAGACCGCGAATAGCGGGAGTGCAACTAGCCAAAAACATTCAGTACTTC. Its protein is CASRPRIAGVQLAKNIQYF.

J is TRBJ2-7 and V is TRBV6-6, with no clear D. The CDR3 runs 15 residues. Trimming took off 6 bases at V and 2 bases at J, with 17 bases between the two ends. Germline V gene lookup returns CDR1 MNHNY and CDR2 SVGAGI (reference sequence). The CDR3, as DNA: TGTGCCAGCAGCCACGAGTGGATTACTACCTACGAGCAGTACTTC. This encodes CASSHEWITTYEQYF.

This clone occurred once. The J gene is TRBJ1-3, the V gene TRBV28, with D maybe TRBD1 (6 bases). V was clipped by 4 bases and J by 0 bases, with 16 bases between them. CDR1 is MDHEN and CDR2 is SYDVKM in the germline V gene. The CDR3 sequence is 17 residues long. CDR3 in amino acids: CASSWGPGHSSGNTIYF. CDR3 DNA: TGTGCCAGCAGTTGGGGCCCGGGACACAGCTCTGGAAACACCATATATTTT.

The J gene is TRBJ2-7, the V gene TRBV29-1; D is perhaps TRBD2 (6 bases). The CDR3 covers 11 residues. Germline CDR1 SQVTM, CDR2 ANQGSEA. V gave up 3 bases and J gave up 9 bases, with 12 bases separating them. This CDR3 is CSVEIAAGQYF. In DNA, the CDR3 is TGCAGCGTTGAGATAGCGGCTGGGCAGTACTTC.

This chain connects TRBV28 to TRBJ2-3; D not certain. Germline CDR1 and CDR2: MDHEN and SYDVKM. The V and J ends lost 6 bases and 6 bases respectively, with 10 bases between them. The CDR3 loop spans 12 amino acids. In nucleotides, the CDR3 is TGTGCCAGCAGCCCCTTCGGGGATACGCAGTATTTT. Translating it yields CASSPFGDTQYF.

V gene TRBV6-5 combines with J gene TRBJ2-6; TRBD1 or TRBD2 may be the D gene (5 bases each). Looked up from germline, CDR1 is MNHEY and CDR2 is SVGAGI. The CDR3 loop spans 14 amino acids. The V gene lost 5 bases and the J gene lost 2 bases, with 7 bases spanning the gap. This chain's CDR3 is CASSPGPGANVLTF. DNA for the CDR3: TGTGCCAGCAGTCCGGGACCTGGGGCCAACGTCCTGACTTTC.

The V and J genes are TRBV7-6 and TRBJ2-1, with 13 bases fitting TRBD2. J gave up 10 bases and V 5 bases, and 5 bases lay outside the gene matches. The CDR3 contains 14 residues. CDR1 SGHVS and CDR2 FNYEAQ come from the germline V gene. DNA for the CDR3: TGTGCCAGCAGCCCTCCGACTAGCGGGGGGGAGCAGTTCTTC. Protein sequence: CASSPPTSGGEQFF.

CDR3 amino acids: CASSLAEGRGLASTDTQYF. The CDR3 nucleotides are TGTGCCAGCAGCTTAGCGGAGGGGCGGGGATTGGCATCCACAGATACGCAGTATTTT. The rearrangement uses TRBV7-8 and TRBJ2-3; D possibly corresponds to TRBD2 (6 bases). The CDR3 contains 19 residues. V dropped 0 bases and J dropped 2 bases, with 21 bases sitting between them. The germline CDR1 and CDR2 sequences are SGHVS and FQNEAQ. Using reference TRBV7-8 and TRBJ2-3 for the parts outside the CDR3, the full variable domain is GAGVSQSPRYKVAKRGQDVALRCDPISGHVSLFWYQQALGQGPEFLTYFQNEAQLDKSGLPSDRFFAERPEGSVSTLKIQRTQQEDSAVYLCASSLAEGRGLASTDTQYFGPGTRLTVL.

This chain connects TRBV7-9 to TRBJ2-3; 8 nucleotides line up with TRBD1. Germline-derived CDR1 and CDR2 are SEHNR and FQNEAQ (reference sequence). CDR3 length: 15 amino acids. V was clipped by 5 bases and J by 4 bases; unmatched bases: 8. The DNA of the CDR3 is TGTGCCAGCAGCATCCGACAGGGGTCGGCAGATACGCAGTATTTT. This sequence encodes CASSIRQGSADTQYF.

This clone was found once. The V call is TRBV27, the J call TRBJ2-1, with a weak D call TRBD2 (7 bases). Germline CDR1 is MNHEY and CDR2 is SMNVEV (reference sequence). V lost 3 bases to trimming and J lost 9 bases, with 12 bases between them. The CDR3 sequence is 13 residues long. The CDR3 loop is CASSLGGRPEQFF. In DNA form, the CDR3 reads TGTGCCAGCAGTTTGGGGGGGCGACCTGAGCAGTTCTTC.